These 20 T cell receptor beta chains share one sample of origin, sequenced in a study of neurological immune-mediated disorders. MiXCR, run by TCRdb on the 5' RACE reads, gives a single entry per CDR3 protein. The repertoire holds 25,000 to 30,000 distinct CDR3 sequences, with 6.6% as singletons. The specimen sequenced was PBMCs. The receptor set was obtained from a woman in her 50s in good health.

This clonotype was recorded at least ten times. V and J are TRBV20-1 and TRBJ2-7, with 7 bases lining up with TRBD2. The CDR3 runs 12 residues. In germline, CDR1 is DFQATT, CDR2 SNEGSKA (reference sequence). With V trimmed by 6 bases and J by 4 bases, 6 bases remained unmatched. In nucleotides, the CDR3 is TGCAGTGCGGCGGGGGAGGGATACGAGCAGTACTTC. Protein: CSAAGEGYEQYF.

This clonotype was picked up many times. The rearrangement uses TRBV29-1 and TRBJ2-3, with a tentative D call TRBD2 (6 bases). V lost 5 bases to trimming and J lost 0 bases, with 12 bases between them. Germline V lookup: CDR1 SQVTM, CDR2 ANQGSEA. CDR3 size: 14 residues. In nucleotides, the CDR3 is TGCAGCGTTCCTCGTGCGGGAAGCACAGATACGCAGTATTTT. It codes for CSVPRAGSTDTQYF.

This clonotype was recorded many times. This chain connects TRBV14 to TRBJ1-1; 11 bases fit TRBD1. From germline, CDR1 is SGHDN and CDR2 FVKESK. The CDR3 has 17 residues. J lost 4 bases, V lost 4 bases, and 11 bases had no gene match. The CDR3 loop is CASSPLGRDRGSTEAFF. In DNA form, the CDR3 reads TGTGCCAGCAGCCCCCTCGGCCGGGACAGGGGGTCCACTGAAGCTTTCTTT.

The rearrangement links TRBV29-1 to TRBJ1-1; possibly TRBD1 for D (5 bases). Trimming took 5 bases from V and 1 from J, leaving 11 bases between them. CDR3 length: 13 residues. The germline V gene has CDR1 SQVTM and CDR2 ANQGSEA. For the CDR3, the DNA is TGCAGCGTTCCCGGACAACAGAACACTGAAGCTTTCTTT. This gives the protein CSVPGQQNTEAFF.

This clonotype was recorded at least ten times. V usage is TRBV28 and J usage is TRBJ1-2; D gene uncertain. The V end was cut by 10 bases, the J end by 6 bases, with 21 bases between. The CDR3 is 14 residues long. Per the germline V gene, CDR1 is MDHEN and CDR2 is SYDVKM. CDR3 sequence reads: CAIESVGFVNGYTF. Written as DNA, the CDR3 is TGTGCCATCGAATCGGTCGGGTTCGTAAATGGCTACACCTTC.

This clonotype appeared many times. The gene calls are TRBV5-1 and TRBJ2-6; D might be TRBD1 or TRBD2, each matching 5 bases. This CDR3 spans 19 amino acids. V shed 6 bases and J shed 0 bases, with 22 bases lying between them. Per the germline V gene, CDR1 is SGHRS and CDR2 is YFSETQ. The DNA of the CDR3 is TGCGCCAGCACCCCGGCCGGGACCCATCTTTCCTCTGGGGCCAACGTCCTGACTTTC. Protein sequence: CASTPAGTHLSSGANVLTF.

This clonotype was counted many times. V and J are TRBV20-1 and TRBJ2-6; maybe TRBD1 (5 bases). The CDR3 spans 17 residues. The V gene's germline CDR1 is DFQATT and CDR2 SNEGSKA (reference sequence). V lost 3 bases and J lost 0, with 15 bases in between. CDR3 region: CSARATDPPSGANVLTF. DNA for the CDR3: TGCAGTGCTAGGGCGACAGACCCTCCCTCTGGGGCCAACGTCCTGACTTTC.

This chain connects TRBV18 to TRBJ1-6; D is unclear. Germline-derived CDR1 and CDR2 are KGHSH and LQKENI. V was pared by 1 base and J by 10 bases, with 8 bases between. The CDR3 covers 13 residues. CDR3 sequence reads: CASSPRPRSPLHF. DNA for the CDR3: TGTGCCAGCTCACCACGTCCTAGATCACCCCTCCACTTT.

V usage is TRBV4-3 and J usage is TRBJ1-1; no firm D call. The CDR3 covers 13 residues. V was pared by 2 bases and J by 3 bases, with 7 bases between. The germline V gene has CDR1 LGHNA and CDR2 YSLEER. The CDR3 DNA sequence: TGCGCCAGCAGCCAAACCGGGGACACTGAAGCTTTCTTT. Its protein is CASSQTGDTEAFF.

At least ten counts were recorded for this clonotype. The J gene is TRBJ2-5, the V gene TRBV7-2; no clear D gene. The CDR3 is made up of 15 amino acids. V gave up 3 bases and J gave up 5 bases, with 16 bases separating them. From germline, CDR1 is SGHTA and CDR2 FQGNSA. CDR3 in amino acids: CASSLGRLASETQYF. The CDR3 DNA sequence: TGTGCCAGCAGCTTGGGCAGGCTGGCGAGTGAGACCCAGTACTTC.

This clonotype was picked up many times. This rearrangement joins TRBV2 to TRBJ2-1, with TRBD2 matching 7 bases. Trimming took 2 bases from V and 4 from J; bases not matched to a gene: 2. The CDR3 totals 14 residues. Germline lookup yields CDR1 SNHLY and CDR2 FYNNEI. CDR3 coding DNA: TGTGCCAGCAGTGAACTAGCGGCGTACAATGAGCAGTTCTTC. This translates into CASSELAAYNEQFF.

This clonotype was recorded many times. The chain carries TRBV20-1 and TRBJ2-5; 7 bases line up with TRBD2. CDR1 and CDR2 (germline): DFQATT, SNEGSKA (reference sequence). This CDR3 comprises 16 residues. J lost 0 bases, V lost 8 bases, and 15 bases had no gene match. The CDR3 loop is CSPRGPAGVNQETQYF. As DNA, the CDR3 is TGCAGTCCCCGGGGCCCGGCGGGGGTGAACCAAGAGACCCAGTACTTC.

By share, this clonotype counts as medium-sized (0.01 to 0.1%). The chain recombines TRBV29-1 with TRBJ2-2; 7 bases are a match to TRBD2. CDR3 length equals 15 residues. Germline trimming cut 6 bases from V and 1 base from J; bases unmatched to any gene: 8. Germline values: CDR1 SQVTM, CDR2 ANQGSEA. CDR3 sequence reads: CSVRGASGNTGELFF. The DNA for the CDR3 is TGCAGCGTAAGAGGCGCTAGCGGGAACACCGGGGAGCTGTTTTTT.

The chain joins TRBV6-6 to TRBJ2-3, with D maybe TRBD2 (5 bases). Germline CDR1 MNHNY, CDR2 SVGAGI (reference sequence). Trimming shortened V by 4 bases and J by 6 bases, and 23 bases separated the two germline ends. The CDR3 totals 17 residues. The CDR3 sequence is CASSSPVVGARVDTQYF. In nucleotides, the CDR3 is TGTGCCAGCAGTTCCCCTGTGGTGGGAGCGAGAGTGGATACGCAGTATTTT.

The CDR3 loop is CASSLDGTHSPLHF. The CDR3 DNA reads as TGTGCCAGCAGCTTAGACGGGACGCATTCACCCCTCCACTTT. The chain recombines TRBV7-9 with TRBJ1-6; possible D gene TRBD1, 5 bases. This CDR3 has 14 amino acids. V lost 1 base, J lost 8 bases, and 9 bases lay in between. Per the germline V gene, CDR1 is SEHNR and CDR2 is FQNEAQ (reference sequence).

This clonotype was seen ten or more times. The V call is TRBV6-2 or TRBV6-3, the J call TRBJ1-1; possible D gene TRBD1, 6 bases. CDR1 is MNHEY, CDR2 SVGEGT, per germline. Trimming left V 6 bases short and J 2 bases short, with 16 bases between. This CDR3 is 15 amino acids long. Here the CDR3 DNA reads TGTGCCAGCAGAATAAAGGGGGGGACAAACACTGAAGCTTTCTTT. Protein sequence: CASRIKGGTNTEAFF.

This clonotype was recorded at least ten times. This chain uses TRBV4-3 with TRBJ2-1; a possible D gene is TRBD2 (5 bases). Trimming removed 3 bases at V and 7 bases at J, with 16 bases between. CDR1 is LGHNA, CDR2 YSLEER, per germline. The CDR3 spans 15 residues. As DNA, the CDR3 is TGCGCCAGCAGCCACGACTACATGAGTGTGAATGAGCAGTTCTTC. It is translated as CASSHDYMSVNEQFF.

This clonotype was counted at least ten times. The chain carries TRBV2 and TRBJ2-7; D call uncertain. Looked up from germline, CDR1 is SNHLY and CDR2 is FYNNEI. The CDR3 covers 13 residues. The germline V and J ends were trimmed by 3 bases and 5 bases, with 11 bases remaining between them. As DNA, the CDR3 is TGTGCCAGCAGTGACCCGGATTCGGACGAGCAGTACTTC. Protein product: CASSDPDSDEQYF. Supplemented by reference TRBV2 and TRBJ2-7, the full variable domain reads EPEVTQTPSHQVTQMGQEVILRCVPISNHLYFYWYRQILGQKVEFLVSFYNNEISEKSEIFDDQFSVERPDGSNFTLKIRSTKLEDSAMYFCASSDPDSDEQYFGPGTRLTVT.

This clonotype has at least ten counts. The chain uses TRBV20-1 and TRBJ2-7, with D perhaps matching TRBD1 or TRBD2 (7 bases each). V lost 4 bases and J 6 bases, leaving 22 bases between the germline ends. This CDR3 spans 15 amino acids. CDR1 and CDR2 from the germline V gene are DFQATT and SNEGSKA (reference sequence). This CDR3 reads CSANSGTAVRAEQYF. In nucleotides, the CDR3 is TGCAGTGCTAACAGCGGGACAGCGGTTCGGGCCGAGCAGTACTTC.

The rearrangement uses TRBV5-1 and TRBJ2-1, with 11 bases that match TRBD2. Germline CDR1 SGHRS, CDR2 YFSETQ. This CDR3 is 14 amino acids long. J was trimmed by 9 bases and V by 7 bases; bases with no gene match: 9. The DNA for the CDR3 is TGCGCCAGCCAGCCTAGCGGGGGGCACCTTGAGCAGTTCTTC. It yields the protein CASQPSGGHLEQFF.